One sample yielded the 32 T cell receptor beta chains listed below, sequenced in a study of T cells in Graves' hyperthyroidism and ophthalmopathy. TCR beta CDR3 regions were amplified from RNA transcripts. Primed by the HTBI set, a first-round RT-PCR was run on the TCR CDR3. One entry per CDR3 protein results from TCRdb running MiXCR on the multiplex PCR reads. The sample lists fewer than 900,000 distinct CDR3 sequences, about 16% occurring once. Sequenced sample: blood. These receptors all stem from a man aged 18-30 years with Graves' hyperthyroidism.

The rearrangement joins TRBV3-1 to TRBJ2-7, with D possibly called TRBD1 or TRBD2 (7 bases each). Trimming took off 0 bases at V and 3 bases at J, with 12 bases between the two ends. In germline, CDR1 is LGHDT, CDR2 YNNKEL (reference sequence). The CDR3 is 15 amino acids. CDR3 protein: CASSQEAGQIYEQYF. CDR3 DNA: TGTGCCAGCAGCCAAGAAGCGGGACAGATCTACGAGCAGTACTTC.

In its sample, this clonotype was seen many times. The chain recombines TRBV12-3 or TRBV12-4 with TRBJ2-4, with TRBD2 matching over 14 bases. With 7 bases clipped from V and 1 base from J, the junction kept 15 bases outside the gene matches. The CDR3 is 20 amino acids. The CDR3 DNA reads as TGTGCCAGCACCAAAAATGGGACTAGCGGGAGTCAGGAGGCCAAAAACATTCAGTACTTC. Amino acid sequence: CASTKNGTSGSQEAKNIQYF.

This clonotype was observed at least ten times. The chain carries TRBV12-3 or TRBV12-4 and TRBJ2-3; D uncertain. This CDR3 has 13 residues. Trimming left V 3 bases short and J 4 bases short, with 8 bases between. This chain's CDR3 is CASSLGVPDTQYF. The CDR3 DNA sequence: TGTGCCAGCAGTTTGGGTGTCCCAGATACGCAGTATTTT.

This clonotype was counted at least ten times. V usage is TRBV20-1 and J usage is TRBJ2-7, with D maybe TRBD1 (6 bases). The CDR3 loop spans 15 amino acids. CDR1 and CDR2 from the germline V gene are DFQATT and SNEGSKA (reference sequence). Trimming cost V 4 bases and J 0 bases, with 16 bases left between them. The CDR3 reads CSAKGRQAFSYEQYF. The CDR3 DNA reads as TGCAGTGCTAAAGGGCGACAGGCGTTCTCCTACGAGCAGTACTTC.

The rearrangement joins TRBV2 to TRBJ2-2; D possibly corresponds to TRBD1 (5 bases). V was cut by 6 bases and J by 1 base, with 9 bases left in between. This CDR3 region has 14 residues. Germline lookup yields CDR1 SNHLY and CDR2 FYNNEI. CDR3 DNA sequence: TGTGCCAGCAGGCAGACAGAGAACACCGGGGAGCTGTTTTTT. It specifies CASRQTENTGELFF.

The J gene is TRBJ2-7, the V gene TRBV12-3 or TRBV12-4, with D perhaps TRBD1 (6 bases). Deletions cut 8 bases from V and 0 bases from J, with 14 bases between. CDR3 length: 14 amino acids. The CDR3 sequence is CASGIRDNSYEQYF. The DNA of the CDR3 is TGTGCCAGCGGGATCCGGGACAACTCCTACGAGCAGTACTTC.

This clonotype appeared many times. V usage is TRBV7-2 and J usage is TRBJ2-3; tentative D call: TRBD2 (6 bases). The CDR3 totals 15 residues. Trimming cost V 3 bases and J 4 bases, with 14 bases left between them. CDR1 and CDR2 (germline): SGHTA, FQGNSA. The chain's CDR3 is CASSFGGWLADTQYF. The CDR3 DNA reads TGTGCCAGCAGCTTCGGGGGATGGTTAGCAGATACGCAGTATTTT.

For this clonotype: This sequence may be a read error, since a much larger clone differs from it by one base. The V call is TRBV3-1, the J call TRBJ2-3; TRBD2 matches 9 bases. The CDR3 is 17 amino acids. From germline, CDR1 is LGHDT and CDR2 YNNKEL (reference sequence). The CDR3 nucleotides read TGTGCCGGCAGCCAAGTTACTAGCGGGTCTAGCACAGATACGCAGTATTTT. Translated, it gives CAGSQVTSGSSTDTQYF.

The chain combines TRBV4-1 with TRBJ1-1, with TRBD1 as a possible D gene (5 bases). The CDR3 consists of 16 residues. The germline CDR1 and CDR2 sequences are MGHRA and YSYEKL. Trimming pared 4 bases from V and 1 base from J, leaving 16 bases between. The CDR3 DNA reads TGCGCCAGCAGCCCACTATATTTTAGGGGGAACACTGAAGCTTTCTTT. Its protein product is CASSPLYFRGNTEAFF.

The rearrangement joins TRBV28 to TRBJ2-2, with a possible D match to TRBD1 (6 bases). Trimming left V 5 bases short and J 4 bases short, with 14 bases between. This CDR3 spans 15 amino acids. Germline V gene data show CDR1 as MDHEN and CDR2 as SYDVKM. CDR3 sequence (DNA): TGTGCCAGCAGTATTCCCCAGGGGTTCACCGGGGAGCTGTTTTTT. Its protein product is CASSIPQGFTGELFF.

This clonotype was detected ten times or more. The rearrangement links TRBV2 to TRBJ2-7; 8 nucleotides agree with TRBD2. The V and J ends lost 5 bases and 0 bases, in that order; junction bases with no gene match: 6. The CDR3 runs to 15 residues. Germline V lookup: CDR1 SNHLY, CDR2 FYNNEI. The CDR3 coding sequence is TGTGCCAGCAGTCTCGGACTAGCCCGCTCCTACGAGCAGTACTTC. This sequence encodes CASSLGLARSYEQYF.

This clonotype has a count of ten or more. The chain employs TRBV7-2 and TRBJ2-7; 12 positions match TRBD1. This CDR3 region has 15 residues. Germline loops: CDR1 SGHTA, CDR2 FQGNSA. The trim removed 1 base at V and 6 bases at J, leaving 4 bases unmatched. CDR3 loop: CASSLGGTGGFEQYF. CDR3 DNA sequence: TGTGCCAGCAGCTTAGGGGGGACAGGGGGCTTCGAGCAGTACTTC. The complete variable domain, with remaining parts taken from reference TRBV7-2 and TRBJ2-7, reads GAGVSQSPSNKVTEKGKDVELRCDPISGHTALYWYRQSLGQGLEFLIYFQGNSAPDKSGLPSDRFSAERTGGSVSTLTIQRTQQEDSAVYLCASSLGGTGGFEQYFGPGTRLTVT.

This clonotype was seen repeatedly, ten times or more. V usage is TRBV24-1 and J usage is TRBJ2-1; 11 nucleotides agree with TRBD2. CDR3 length: 15 amino acids. Germline lookup yields CDR1 KGHDR and CDR2 SFDVKD. J was trimmed by 9 bases and V by 3 bases; bases with no gene match: 6. The CDR3 coding sequence is TGTGCCACCAGTGATCCTACTAGCGGGAGCGGTGAGCAGTTCTTC. Its protein product is CATSDPTSGSGEQFF.

This clonotype was detected a few times. CDR3 loop: CASSIPRETGGSFGTDTQYF. CDR3 bases: TGCGCCAGCAGCATACCTAGGGAGACAGGGGGCTCGTTCGGCACAGATACGCAGTATTTT. The genes are TRBV4-1 and TRBJ2-3, with 10 nucleotides matching TRBD1. The CDR3 spans 20 residues. The junction had 18 bases not matched to a gene; V was cut back by 5 bases and J by 1 base. Germline lookup yields CDR1 MGHRA and CDR2 YSYEKL.

This clonotype was counted at least ten times. J is TRBJ2-5 and V is TRBV7-9; TRBD1 might be the D (6 bases). CDR1 is SEHNR and CDR2 is FQNEAQ in the germline V gene (reference sequence). The CDR3 contains 13 residues. Trimming pared 7 bases from V and 5 bases from J, leaving 14 bases between. The CDR3 loop reads CASILGAGETQYF. CDR3 coding DNA: TGTGCCAGCATCTTGGGGGCCGGGGAGACCCAGTACTTC.

There are many counts of this clonotype. The rearrangement links TRBV6-2 or TRBV6-3 to TRBJ2-7; TRBD2 matches 9 bases. From germline, CDR1 is MNHEY and CDR2 SVGEGT. The length of the CDR3 is 15 residues. The trim removed 2 bases at V and 3 bases at J, leaving 5 bases unmatched. In DNA form, the CDR3 reads TGTGCCAGCAGTTACAGCGGGACTAGCAGCTACGAGCAGTACTTC. It translates to CASSYSGTSSYEQYF.

The table lists this clonotype with many counts. J is TRBJ2-7 and V is TRBV7-9; D not resolved. CDR3 length: 18 residues. V was cut by 1 base and J by 0 bases, with 19 bases left in between. Germline CDR1 is SEHNR and CDR2 is FQNEAQ (reference sequence). CDR3 sequence: CASSLGSPTGVLSYEQYF. CDR3 bases: TGTGCCAGCAGCTTAGGGAGCCCCACCGGTGTCCTCTCCTACGAGCAGTACTTC.

This clonotype was observed at least ten times. The chain joins TRBV7-8 to TRBJ2-1; 12 nucleotides agree with TRBD2. J lost 0 bases, V lost 1 base, and 4 bases had no gene match. The CDR3 spans 18 residues. Germline CDR1 and CDR2: SGHVS and FQNEAQ. This CDR3 reads CASSLVLAGGSSYNEQFF. The CDR3 nucleotides are TGTGCCAGCAGCTTAGTTCTAGCGGGGGGGAGCTCCTACAATGAGCAGTTCTTC.

CDR3 loop: CATSENQRTTDTQYF. As DNA, the CDR3 is TGTGCCACCAGTGAAAATCAGCGGACGACAGATACGCAGTATTTT. The chain has TRBV24-1 and TRBJ2-3, with a possible D match to TRBD2 (5 bases). CDR3 length: 15 amino acids. Deletions cut 4 bases from V and 3 bases from J, with 13 bases between. CDR1 is KGHDR and CDR2 is SFDVKD in the germline V gene.

The table lists this clonotype with many counts. The chain uses TRBV30 and TRBJ2-2, with TRBD1 identical over 7 bases. The CDR3 has 14 residues. Germline assignment: CDR1 GTSNPN and CDR2 SVGIG (reference sequence). After removal of 4 bases from V and 8 bases from J, the junction contained 10 bases not matched to a gene. The CDR3 here is CAWNRGQQGGELFF. CDR3 bases: TGTGCCTGGAATAGGGGACAGCAAGGGGGGGAGCTGTTTTTT.

Ten or more counts support this clonotype. V usage is TRBV6-2 or TRBV6-3 and J usage is TRBJ2-7, with 10 nucleotides matching TRBD2. Germline V gene sequence: CDR1 MNHEY, CDR2 SVGEGT. The length of the CDR3 is 19 residues. Trimming removed 6 bases from V and 1 base from J; junction bases left unmatched: 18. The CDR3 reads CASSRIGAPGTSASYEQYF. CDR3 coding DNA: TGTGCCAGCAGCAGAATAGGGGCGCCTGGGACTAGCGCTTCCTACGAGCAGTACTTC.

This clonotype was seen repeatedly, ten times or more. V gene TRBV11-2 combines with J gene TRBJ2-1, with a tentative D call TRBD1 (5 bases). This CDR3 has 14 residues. From germline, CDR1 is SGHAT and CDR2 FQNNGV. The V end was cut by 0 bases, the J end by 7 bases, with 10 bases between. CDR3 sequence (DNA): TGTGCCAGCAGCTTAGATTGGGGCATGAATGAGCAGTTCTTC. It codes for CASSLDWGMNEQFF.

This clonotype was counted at least ten times. This chain links TRBV7-3 with TRBJ2-3, with D maybe TRBD1 (6 bases). CDR1 is SGHTA and CDR2 is FQGTGA in the germline V gene. Trimming left V 2 bases short and J 4 bases short, with 7 bases between. The CDR3 is 13 amino acids. In DNA, the CDR3 is TGTGCCAGCAGCTTACAGGGGTCAGATACGCAGTATTTT. Protein sequence: CASSLQGSDTQYF.

The V and J genes are TRBV14 and TRBJ2-2; D gene uncertain. The V gene's germline CDR1 is SGHDN and CDR2 FVKESK. This CDR3 has 14 amino acids. V lost 3 bases, J lost 0 bases, and 5 bases lay in between. CDR3 in DNA: TGTGCCAGCAGCCAGTATACGAACACCGGGGAGCTGTTTTTT. This gives the protein CASSQYTNTGELFF.

The chain uses TRBV30 and TRBJ1-4; TRBD1 aligns across 7 bases. The CDR3 consists of 14 residues. Germline CDR1 GTSNPN, CDR2 SVGIG (reference sequence). J was trimmed by 7 bases and V by 7 bases; bases with no gene match: 12. The CDR3 nucleotides are TGTGCCTCCCAGTCTGGGACAGCTCTTGAAAAACTGTTTTTT. Protein product: CASQSGTALEKLFF.

This sequence joins TRBV7-2 and TRBJ1-6, with no clear D. Germline V gene sequence: CDR1 SGHTA, CDR2 FQGNSA. Trimming left V 6 bases short and J 10 bases short, with 10 bases between. This CDR3 has 12 residues. In DNA form, the CDR3 reads TGTGCCAGCAGGCTCCCGGGGTCACCCCTCCACTTT. Amino acids: CASRLPGSPLHF.

This sequence joins TRBV6-2 or TRBV6-3 and TRBJ1-5, with D uncertain. This CDR3 has 14 residues. Germline assignment: CDR1 MNHEY and CDR2 SVGEGT. V lost 7 bases, J lost 1 base, and 11 bases lay in between. In DNA form, the CDR3 reads TGTGCCAGCACCCTTACAAGGAGCAATCAGCCCCAGCATTTT. It translates to CASTLTRSNQPQHF.

This clonotype came up many times. This rearrangement joins TRBV15 to TRBJ2-3, with D unresolved. Trimming shortened V by 1 base and J by 0 bases, and 5 bases separated the two germline ends. The CDR3 length is 14 residues. Germline V CDR1 and CDR2: LNHNV, YYDKDF (reference sequence). The DNA for the CDR3 is TGTGCCACCAGCAGAGGCGACAGCACAGATACGCAGTATTTT. As protein: CATSRGDSTDTQYF.

The gene calls are TRBV20-1 and TRBJ2-1, with D tentatively TRBD2 (5 bases). The V gene's germline CDR1 is DFQATT and CDR2 SNEGSKA (reference sequence). The V and J ends lost 5 bases and 4 bases respectively, with 12 bases between them. The CDR3 has 13 amino acids. The CDR3 protein is CSAESGSYNEQFF. The CDR3 DNA reads TGCAGTGCTGAGAGCGGTAGTTACAATGAGCAGTTCTTC.

This clonotype has a handful of counts. The rearrangement links TRBV4-3 to TRBJ2-3; no reliable D call. Between the trimmed V and J ends, which lost 1 base and 5 bases, there was a span of 7 bases. This CDR3 has 13 amino acids. Germline V gives CDR1 LGHNA, CDR2 YSLEER. The CDR3 here is CASSQGSVDTQYF. In DNA, the CDR3 is TGCGCCAGCAGCCAAGGGTCGGTAGATACGCAGTATTTT.

This clonotype turned up a few times. J is TRBJ2-2 and V is TRBV7-9, with TRBD2 identical over 11 bases. V lost 5 bases to trimming and J lost 5 bases; unmatched junction nucleotides: 4. The CDR3 is made up of 15 amino acids. The V gene's germline CDR1 is SEHNR and CDR2 FQNEAQ (reference sequence). The CDR3 is CASSKTSGTTGELFF. The CDR3 DNA is TGTGCCAGCAGCAAGACTAGCGGGACAACCGGGGAGCTGTTTTTT.

There are many counts of this clonotype. The rearrangement joins TRBV20-1 to TRBJ2-7; TRBD2 agrees at 10 bases. This CDR3 contains 13 residues. Germline values: CDR1 DFQATT, CDR2 SNEGSKA (reference sequence). The V and J ends lost 4 bases and 5 bases, in that order; junction bases with no gene match: 5. The CDR3 region is CSATTSGLDEQYF. The DNA of the CDR3 is TGCAGTGCTACGACTAGCGGGTTAGACGAGCAGTACTTC.